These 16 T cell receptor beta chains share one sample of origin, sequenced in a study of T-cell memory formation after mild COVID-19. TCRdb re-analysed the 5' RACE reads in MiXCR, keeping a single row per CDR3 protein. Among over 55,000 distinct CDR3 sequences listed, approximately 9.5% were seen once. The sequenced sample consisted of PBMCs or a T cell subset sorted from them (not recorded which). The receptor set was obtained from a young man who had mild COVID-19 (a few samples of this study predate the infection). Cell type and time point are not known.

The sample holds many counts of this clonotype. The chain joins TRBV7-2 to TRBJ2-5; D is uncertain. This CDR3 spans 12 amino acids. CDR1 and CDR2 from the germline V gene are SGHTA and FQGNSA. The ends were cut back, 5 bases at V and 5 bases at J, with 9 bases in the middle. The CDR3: CASSARRETQYF. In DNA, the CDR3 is TGTGCCAGCAGCGCGAGACGGGAGACCCAGTACTTC.

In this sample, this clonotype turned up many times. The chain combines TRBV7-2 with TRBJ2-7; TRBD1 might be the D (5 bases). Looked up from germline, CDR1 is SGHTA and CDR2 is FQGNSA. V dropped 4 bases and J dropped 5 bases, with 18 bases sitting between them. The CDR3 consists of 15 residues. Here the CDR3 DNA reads TGTGCCAGCAGCTCCTCAGGGTCGGTAGTGCACGAGCAGTACTTC. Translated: CASSSSGSVVHEQYF.

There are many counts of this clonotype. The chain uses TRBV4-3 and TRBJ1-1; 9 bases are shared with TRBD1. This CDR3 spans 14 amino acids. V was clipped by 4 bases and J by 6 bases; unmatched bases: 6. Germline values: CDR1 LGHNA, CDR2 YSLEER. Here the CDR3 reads CASSPDRGKPEAFF. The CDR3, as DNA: TGCGCCAGCAGCCCGGACAGGGGAAAACCTGAAGCTTTCTTT.

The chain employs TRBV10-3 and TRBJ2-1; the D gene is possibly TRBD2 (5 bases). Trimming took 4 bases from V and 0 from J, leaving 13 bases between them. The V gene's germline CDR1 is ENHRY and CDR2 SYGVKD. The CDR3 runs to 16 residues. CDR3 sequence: CAISVTGSDSYNEQFF. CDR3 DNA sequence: TGTGCCATCAGTGTAACGGGGTCTGACTCCTACAATGAGCAGTTCTTC.

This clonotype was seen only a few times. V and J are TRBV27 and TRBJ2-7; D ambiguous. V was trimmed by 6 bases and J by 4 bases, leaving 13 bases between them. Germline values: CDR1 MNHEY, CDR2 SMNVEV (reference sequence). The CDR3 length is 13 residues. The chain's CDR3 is CASRGHEKYEQYV. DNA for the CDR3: TGTGCCAGCAGAGGTCACGAAAAATACGAGCAGTACGTC.

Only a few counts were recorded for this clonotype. CDR3 nucleotides: TGCGCCAGCAGCCAAGAAGTGGTAGCGGGGGGCCGGAATGAGCAGTTCTTC. Its translation is CASSQEVVAGGRNEQFF. This sequence joins TRBV4-3 and TRBJ2-1; 10 bases align to TRBD2. Germline V CDR1 and CDR2: LGHNA, YSLEER. The CDR3 extends over 17 amino acids. The V segment lost 0 bases and the J segment 7 bases; nucleotides outside the gene matches: 9.

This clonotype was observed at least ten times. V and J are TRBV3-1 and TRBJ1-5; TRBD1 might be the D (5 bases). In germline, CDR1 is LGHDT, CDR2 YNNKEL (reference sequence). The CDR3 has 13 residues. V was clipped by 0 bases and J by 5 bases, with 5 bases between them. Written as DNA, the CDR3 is TGTGCCAGCAGCCAAGACAGGGATCAGCCCCAGCATTTT. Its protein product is CASSQDRDQPQHF.

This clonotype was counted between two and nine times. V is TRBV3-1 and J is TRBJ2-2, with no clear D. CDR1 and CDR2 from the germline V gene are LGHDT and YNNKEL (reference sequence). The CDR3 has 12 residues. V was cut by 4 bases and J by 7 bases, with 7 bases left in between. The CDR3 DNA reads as TGTGCCAGCAGCCGGTTGGACGGGGAGCTGTTTTTT. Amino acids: CASSRLDGELFF.

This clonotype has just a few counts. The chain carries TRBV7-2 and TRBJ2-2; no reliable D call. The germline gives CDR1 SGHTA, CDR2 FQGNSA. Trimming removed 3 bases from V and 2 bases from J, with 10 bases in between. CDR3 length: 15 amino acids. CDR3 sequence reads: CASSLWVSNTGELFF. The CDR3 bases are TGTGCCAGCAGCTTGTGGGTTAGCAACACCGGGGAGCTGTTTTTT.

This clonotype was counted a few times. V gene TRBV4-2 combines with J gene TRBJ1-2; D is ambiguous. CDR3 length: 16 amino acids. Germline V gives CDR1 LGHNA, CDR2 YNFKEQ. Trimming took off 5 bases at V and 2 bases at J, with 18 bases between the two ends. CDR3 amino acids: CASSERETSGNYGYTF. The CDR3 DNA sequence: TGTGCCAGCAGCGAACGAGAAACCAGCGGGAACTATGGCTACACCTTC.

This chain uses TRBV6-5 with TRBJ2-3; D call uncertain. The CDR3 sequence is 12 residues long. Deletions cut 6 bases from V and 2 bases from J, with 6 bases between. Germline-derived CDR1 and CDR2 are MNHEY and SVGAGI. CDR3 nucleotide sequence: TGTGCCAGCAGAGGGTTCACAGATACGCAGTATTTT. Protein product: CASRGFTDTQYF.

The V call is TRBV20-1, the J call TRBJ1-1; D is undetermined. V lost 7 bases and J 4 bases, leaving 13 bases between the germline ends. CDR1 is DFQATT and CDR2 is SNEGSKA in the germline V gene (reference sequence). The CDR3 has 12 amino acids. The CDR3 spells CSGRQGATEAFF. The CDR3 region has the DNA TGCAGTGGCAGGCAAGGAGCCACTGAAGCTTTCTTT.

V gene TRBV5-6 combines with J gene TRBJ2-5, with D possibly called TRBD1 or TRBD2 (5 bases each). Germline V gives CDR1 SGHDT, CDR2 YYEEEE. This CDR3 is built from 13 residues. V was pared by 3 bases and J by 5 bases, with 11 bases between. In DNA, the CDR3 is TGTGCCAGCAGCTCCCGGGGCGAGGAGACCCAGTACTTC. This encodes CASSSRGEETQYF.

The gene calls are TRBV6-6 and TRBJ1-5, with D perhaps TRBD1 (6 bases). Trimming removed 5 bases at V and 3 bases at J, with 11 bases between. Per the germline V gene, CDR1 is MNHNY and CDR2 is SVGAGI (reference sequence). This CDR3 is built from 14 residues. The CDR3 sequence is CASSHGQLNQPQHF. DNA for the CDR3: TGTGCCAGCAGTCATGGACAGCTCAATCAGCCCCAGCATTTT.

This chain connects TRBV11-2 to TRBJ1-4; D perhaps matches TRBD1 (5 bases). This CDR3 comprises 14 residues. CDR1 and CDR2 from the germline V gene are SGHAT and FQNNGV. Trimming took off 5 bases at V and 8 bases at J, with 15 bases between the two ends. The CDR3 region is CASSLDSFSEKLFF. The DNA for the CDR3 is TGTGCCAGCAGCCTCGACAGCTTCTCCGAAAAACTGTTTTTT.

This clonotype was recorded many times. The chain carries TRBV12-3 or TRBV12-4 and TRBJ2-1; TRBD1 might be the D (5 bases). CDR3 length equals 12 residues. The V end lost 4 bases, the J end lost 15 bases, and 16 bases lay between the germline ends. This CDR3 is CASSSGPRAPFF. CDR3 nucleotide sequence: TGTGCCAGCAGTTCAGGACCCAGGGCACCGTTCTTC.